Shown below are 19 T cell receptor beta chains from a single sample sequenced in a study of cytomegalovirus exposure and HLA in healthy donors (TCRdb year 2017). Library creation used the immunoSEQ multiplex PCR assay. A mixture of 60 forward primers for TCR Vbeta segments and 13 reverse primers for TCR Jbeta segments was used in the multiplex PCR. This immuneACCESS table, as held by TCRdb, lists in-frame sequences with V and J called but not all clones. Of the missing ones, under half trace to an unresolved V gene in checked studies; the others have no known cause. Across this sample there are about 78,000 clones, with around 70% seen only once. The ten largest clones take up roughly 11% of the sample. The specimen was PBMCs. These receptors originate from a middle-aged woman in good health and CMV-seropositive.

This chain joins TRBV19 and TRBJ2-2; a weak D match, TRBD1 (5 bases). This CDR3 is 14 amino acids long. Germline V CDR1 and CDR2: LNHDA, SQIVND (reference sequence). V gave up 8 bases and J gave up 2 bases, with 12 bases separating them. The CDR3 loop reads CASAAGYNTGELFF. The CDR3 DNA is TGTGCCAGTGCGGCAGGGTACAACACCGGGGAGCTGTTTTTT.

The chain uses TRBV21-1 and TRBJ2-2; no DNA check was done on the table's D call, TRBD1. TRBV21-1 is a recognized pseudogene. This CDR3 contains 17 residues. CDR3 sequence (DNA): TGTGCCAGCAACCCCCCGCACAGGGACGCGTTAGGAGGGGAGCTGTTTTTT. Translation: CASNPPHRDALGGELFF.

This chain uses TRBV5-1 with TRBJ2-7; 7 bases agree with TRBD2. V was pared by 0 bases and J by 6 bases, with 0 bases of the junction left unmatched. The CDR3 has 12 amino acids. In germline, CDR1 is SGHRS, CDR2 YFSETQ. CDR3 nucleotides: TGCGCCAGCAGCTTGGCGGGAGGCGAGCAGTACTTC. Protein: CASSLAGGEQYF.

This chain connects TRBV5-6 to TRBJ1-3; maybe TRBD1 (5 bases). Trimming took 0 bases from V and 0 from J, leaving 7 bases between them. CDR3 length: 15 residues. CDR1 SGHDT and CDR2 YYEEEE come from the germline V gene. CDR3 sequence: CASSLAGNSGNTIYF. The CDR3 coding sequence is TGTGCCAGCAGCTTGGCAGGGAACTCTGGAAACACCATATATTTT.

The rearrangement links TRBV5-1 to TRBJ1-1; tentative D call: TRBD1 (5 bases). The ends were cut back, 0 bases at V and 11 bases at J, with 14 bases in the middle. There are 13 residues in the CDR3. Looked up from germline, CDR1 is SGHRS and CDR2 is YFSETQ. CDR3 protein: CASSLASGVEAFF. CDR3 nucleotides: TGCGCCAGCAGCTTGGCCTCGGGGGTAGAGGCTTTCTTT.

The chain recombines TRBV6-1 with TRBJ1-3, with D hard to call. This CDR3 is built from 14 residues. Per the germline V gene, CDR1 is MNHNS and CDR2 is SASEGT. Trimming pared 7 bases from V and 2 bases from J, leaving 12 bases between. The CDR3 coding sequence is TGTGCCAGCACCCTCGCTGCGGCTGGAAACACCATATATTTT. The encoded protein is CASTLAAAGNTIYF.

A word on this clone: In the same sample, other DNA sequences code for this CDR3. This chain connects TRBV5-6 to TRBJ2-5, with a tentative D call TRBD2 (5 bases). Germline V lookup: CDR1 SGHDT, CDR2 YYEEEE. The V and J ends lost 0 bases and 5 bases respectively, with 11 bases between them. This CDR3 has 14 amino acids. The CDR3 sequence is CASSLGRGYETQYF. The CDR3 DNA reads as TGTGCCAGCAGCTTGGGGCGCGGGTACGAGACCCAGTACTTC.

The chain has TRBV9 and TRBJ2-2, with TRBD2 as a possible D gene (5 bases). This CDR3 region has 15 residues. Trimming pared 3 bases from V and 7 bases from J, leaving 16 bases between. Germline V lookup: CDR1 SGDLS, CDR2 YYNGEE. The CDR3 protein is CASSAGLMERGELFF. The CDR3 nucleotides are TGTGCCAGCAGCGCCGGACTCATGGAACGCGGGGAGCTGTTTTTT.

The rearrangement links TRBV5-1 to TRBJ1-6; D gene ambiguous. V lost 0 bases, J lost 7 bases, and 11 bases lay in between. The CDR3 runs 15 residues. Germline CDR1 SGHRS, CDR2 YFSETQ. The CDR3: CASSLDGEVNSPLHF. The CDR3, as DNA: TGCGCCAGCAGCTTGGACGGGGAGGTCAATTCACCCCTCCACTTT.

The V and J genes are TRBV25-1 and TRBJ1-2; 8 nucleotides match TRBD1. The length of the CDR3 is 12 residues. CDR1 and CDR2 (germline): MGHDK, SYGVNS. Unmatched junction bases numbered 7, after V lost 10 bases and J lost 6 bases. The CDR3 loop reads CATQGAAHGYTF. CDR3 sequence (DNA): TGTGCCACTCAGGGGGCTGCCCATGGCTACACCTTC.

The chain combines TRBV11-2 with TRBJ2-1; D is undetermined. Trimming stripped 4 bases from V and 12 bases from J, with 10 bases between. Germline values: CDR1 SGHAT, CDR2 FQNNGV. The CDR3 is made up of 11 amino acids. For the CDR3, the DNA is TGTGCCAGCAGCTACCACCACACGCAGTTCTTC. This codes for CASSYHHTQFF.

This clone was observed a few times. The V call is TRBV4-1, the J call TRBJ1-3, with D perhaps matching TRBD1 (6 bases). V shed 3 bases and J shed 0 bases, with 12 bases lying between them. Looked up from germline, CDR1 is MGHRA and CDR2 is YSYEKL. This CDR3 spans 16 amino acids. The CDR3 DNA reads TGCGCCAGCAGCCAGAGCGGACAGTCCTCTGGAAACACCATATATTTT. This gives the protein CASSQSGQSSGNTIYF.

The chain is built from TRBV2 and TRBJ1-5, with 7 bases aligning to TRBD1. The CDR3 length is 14 residues. Trimming removed 5 bases from V and 5 bases from J; junction bases left unmatched: 6. From germline, CDR1 is SNHLY and CDR2 FYNNEI. The CDR3, as DNA: TGTGCCAGCAGTCCCGACAGGGATGATCAGCCCCAGCATTTT. Its translation: CASSPDRDDQPQHF.

This clone was observed a single time. The V and J genes are TRBV5-1 and TRBJ2-7; tentatively, D is TRBD1 (6 bases). Trimming took off 0 bases at V and 8 bases at J, with 12 bases between the two ends. Germline CDR1 and CDR2: SGHRS and YFSETQ. The CDR3 sequence is 13 residues long. The CDR3: CASSLEQGKKQYF. DNA of the CDR3: TGCGCCAGCAGCTTGGAACAGGGTAAGAAGCAGTACTTC.

In its sample, this clone was seen a few times. This sequence joins TRBV11-2 and TRBJ2-2, with TRBD2 matching 7 bases. Germline loops: CDR1 SGHAT, CDR2 FQNNGV. CDR3 length: 13 amino acids. V was pared by 8 bases and J by 0 bases, with 0 bases of the junction left unmatched. CDR3 residues: CASREANTGELFF. The CDR3 DNA is TGTGCCAGCCGGGAGGCGAACACCGGGGAGCTGTTTTTT.

The CDR3 DNA reads TGTGCCAGCAGTCAACGGGGGTCAGGGAGGGGCTACACCTTC. Amino acids: CASSQRGSGRGYTF. The rearrangement links TRBV28 to TRBJ1-2, with a weak D call TRBD1 (5 bases). The CDR3 length is 14 residues. V dropped 5 bases and J dropped 8 bases, with 18 bases sitting between them. Germline V gives CDR1 MDHEN, CDR2 SYDVKM.

The rearrangement uses TRBV30 and TRBJ1-2, with D tentatively TRBD1 (5 bases). V was pared by 2 bases and J by 6 bases, with 13 bases between. The CDR3 totals 13 residues. Germline V CDR1 and CDR2: GTSNPN, SVGIG (reference sequence). CDR3 in amino acids: CAWSPGGRDGYTF. CDR3 in DNA: TGTGCCTGGAGTCCGGGGGGTCGCGATGGCTACACCTTC.

The J gene is TRBJ2-1, the V gene TRBV19; 7 bases are a match to TRBD2. Germline V gene sequence: CDR1 LNHDA, CDR2 SQIVND (reference sequence). The CDR3 is made up of 13 amino acids. V gave up 5 bases and J gave up 3 bases; unmatched junction bases: 1. The DNA for the CDR3 is TGTGCCAGTAGTGGGACTAACTACAATGAGCAGTTCTTC. Protein sequence: CASSGTNYNEQFF.

This clone was counted between two and nine times. The chain uses TRBV18 and TRBJ1-4; a weak D match, TRBD1 (6 bases). Germline values: CDR1 KGHSH, CDR2 LQKENI. The CDR3 extends over 15 amino acids. V was trimmed by 3 bases and J by 8 bases, leaving 16 bases between them. The CDR3 protein is CASSPFAGVEEKLFF. CDR3 bases: TGTGCCAGCTCACCGTTTGCAGGGGTGGAAGAAAAACTGTTTTTT.